This TCR beta chain came from a study of lung T cells in sarcoidosis with Löfgren's syndrome. The V end was cut by 3 bases, the J end by 7 bases, with 13 bases between. The CDR3 runs to 14 residues. This clonotype was observed at least ten times. Its target is unknown. TCRdb used MiXCR to reprocess the reads, holding one entry per CDR3 protein. In the table there are about 19,000 distinct CDR3 sequences, around 20% of which are singletons. Findings and limits, study-wide: Löfgren's syndrome patients reportedly showed greatest TRAV12-1 and TRBV2 expansion versus controls.

This sequence was found in a human donor with sarcoidosis (Löfgren's syndrome or another form), or a control subject (not recorded which). The rearrangement links TRBV12-3 or TRBV12-4 to TRBJ2-1; a possible D gene is TRBD2 (5 bases). The sample consisted of CD4+ T cells from bronchoalveolar lavage. CDR3 region: CASSFTIRGNEQFF. CDR3 DNA sequence: TGTGCCAGCAGTTTTACCATCCGGGGTAATGAGCAGTTCTTC.